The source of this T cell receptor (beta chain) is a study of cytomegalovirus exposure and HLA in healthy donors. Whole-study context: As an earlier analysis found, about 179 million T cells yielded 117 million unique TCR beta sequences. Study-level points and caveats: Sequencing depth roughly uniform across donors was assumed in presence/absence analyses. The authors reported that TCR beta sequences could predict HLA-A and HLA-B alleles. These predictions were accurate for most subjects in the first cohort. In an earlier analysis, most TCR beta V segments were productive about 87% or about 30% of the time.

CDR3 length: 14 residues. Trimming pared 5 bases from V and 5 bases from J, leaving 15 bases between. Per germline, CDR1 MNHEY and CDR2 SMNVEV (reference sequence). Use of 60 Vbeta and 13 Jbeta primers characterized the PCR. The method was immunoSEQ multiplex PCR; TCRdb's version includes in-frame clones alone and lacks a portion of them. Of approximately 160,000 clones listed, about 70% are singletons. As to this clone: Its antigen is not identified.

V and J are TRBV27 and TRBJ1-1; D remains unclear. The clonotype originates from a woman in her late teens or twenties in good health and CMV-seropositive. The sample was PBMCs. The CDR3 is CASSHPRRSTEAFF. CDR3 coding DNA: TGTGCCAGCAGTCACCCCCGGAGGAGTACTGAAGCTTTCTTT.